The 19 T cell receptor beta chains reported below all come from one sample, sequenced in a study of T cell changes during pregnancy in multiple sclerosis. The protocol was immunoSEQ multiplex PCR, while the TCRdb copy is restricted to in-frame clones and leaves out a portion. The sample has tens of thousands of clones, 91% seen once. Here the sequenced sample was peripheral blood, taken in the third trimester of pregnancy. The receptors derive from a female donor in good health, enrolled as a control in a pregnancy study.

J is TRBJ2-7 and V is TRBV11-3; 11 bases line up with TRBD2. Trimming removed 4 bases from V and 3 bases from J; junction bases left unmatched: 5. From germline, CDR1 is SGHNT and CDR2 YENEEA. The CDR3 runs to 15 residues. The CDR3 here is CASSSGTSGDYEQYF. The CDR3 DNA sequence: TGTGCCAGCAGCTCCGGGACTAGCGGAGACTACGAGCAGTACTTC.

The rearrangement joins TRBV9 to TRBJ1-1, with 11 bases matching TRBD1. CDR1 is SGDLS and CDR2 is YYNGEE in the germline V gene. This CDR3 region has 24 residues. The junction had 26 bases not matched to a gene; V was cut back by 1 base and J by 0 bases. In nucleotides, the CDR3 is TGTGCCAGCAGCGTAACTCGGAGGTCGGGTGGAAGGACAGGGGGCGCCTCCATGAACACTGAAGCTTTCTTT. As protein: CASSVTRRSGGRTGGASMNTEAFF.

A word on this clone: Germline and junction disagree at one end, which may indicate a read error. This chain joins TRBV5-1 and TRBJ2-7; TRBD1 matches 9 bases. Germline V gene data show CDR1 as SGHRS and CDR2 as YFSETQ. There are 18 residues in the CDR3. The CDR3, as DNA: TGCGCCAGCGGCTTGAGGGACAGGGCGGGACTTGCGTCCTACGAGCAGTACTTC. Translated: CASGLRDRAGLASYEQYF.

The CDR3, as DNA: TGTGCCAGCAGCTTAGCGAAGAGACCGAGGAATGAGCAGTTCTTC. It is translated as CASSLAKRPRNEQFF. This sequence joins TRBV7-2 and TRBJ2-1; D remains unclear. The CDR3 has 15 residues. Trimming shortened V by 0 bases and J by 7 bases, and 13 bases separated the two germline ends. Germline CDR1 SGHTA, CDR2 FQGNSA. Drawing the rest from reference TRBV7-2 and TRBJ2-1, the complete variable domain is GAGVSQSPSNKVTEKGKDVELRCDPISGHTALYWYRQSLGQGLEFLIYFQGNSAPDKSGLPSDRFSAERTGGSVSTLTIQRTQQEDSAVYLCASSLAKRPRNEQFFGPGTRLTVL.

This sequence joins TRBV10-1 and TRBJ2-1, with TRBD2 as a possible D gene (6 bases). Germline values: CDR1 WNHNN, CDR2 SYGVQD (reference sequence). V gave up 2 bases and J gave up 4 bases, with 12 bases separating them. The CDR3 runs to 15 residues. Here the CDR3 reads CASSEGGTGYNEQFF. CDR3 DNA: TGCGCCAGCAGTGAGGGAGGGACTGGGTACAATGAGCAGTTCTTC.

The genes are TRBV28 and TRBJ1-2, with a possible D match to TRBD1 (6 bases). The CDR3 loop spans 13 amino acids. Per germline, CDR1 MDHEN and CDR2 SYDVKM. Trimming stripped 5 bases from V and 6 bases from J, with 13 bases between. CDR3 protein: CASSLLTGNGYTF. Here the CDR3 DNA reads TGTGCCAGCAGTCTCCTAACAGGGAATGGCTACACCTTC.

The chain links TRBV11-2 to TRBJ2-7; 12 bases fit TRBD2. V lost 5 bases to trimming and J lost 4 bases; unmatched junction nucleotides: 6. This CDR3 has 15 residues. CDR1 SGHAT and CDR2 FQNNGV come from the germline V gene. CDR3 sequence: CASSPRLAGVYEQYF. The CDR3 DNA reads as TGTGCCAGCAGCCCCCGACTAGCGGGAGTATACGAGCAGTACTTC.

The chain combines TRBV25-1 with TRBJ1-2; possible D gene TRBD1, 5 bases. This CDR3 comprises 15 residues. V was pared by 4 bases and J by 8 bases, with 20 bases between. Germline CDR1 is MGHDK and CDR2 is SYGVNS. This CDR3 reads CASSAQGYVARGYTF. For the CDR3, the DNA is TGTGCCAGCAGTGCCCAGGGTTATGTGGCAAGGGGCTACACCTTC.

This clone occurred a few times. The V gene is TRBV27, the J gene TRBJ1-6; perhaps TRBD1 as D (6 bases). Germline CDR1 MNHEY, CDR2 SMNVEV (reference sequence). Trimming cost V 8 bases and J 4 bases, with 6 bases left between them. The length of the CDR3 is 12 residues. As DNA, the CDR3 is TGTGCCAGCGGACAGTATAATTCACCCCTCCACTTT. Protein sequence: CASGQYNSPLHF.

The chain links TRBV9 to TRBJ1-2; D is possibly TRBD1 (5 bases). CDR1 is SGDLS, CDR2 YYNGEE, per germline. The length of the CDR3 is 13 residues. V lost 3 bases and J 1 base, leaving 7 bases between the germline ends. CDR3 protein: CASSGQINYGYTF. For the CDR3, the DNA is TGTGCCAGCAGCGGACAGATTAACTATGGCTACACCTTC.

The chain recombines TRBV6-4 with TRBJ1-2, with 9 bases lining up with TRBD1. This CDR3 contains 14 residues. Trimming cost V 8 bases and J 7 bases; bases outside gene matches: 11. Germline V CDR1 and CDR2: MRHNA, SNTAGT. For the CDR3, the DNA is TGTGCCAGCCGACCCTCGGGACAGGGAGGTGGCTACACCTTC. This codes for CASRPSGQGGGYTF.

The chain couples TRBV7-2 to TRBJ1-1; 7 bases align to TRBD1. After removal of 3 bases from V and 4 bases from J, the junction contained 8 bases not matched to a gene. This CDR3 is built from 15 residues. CDR1 is SGHTA, CDR2 FQGNSA, per germline. The chain's CDR3 is CASSFGQAGSTEAFF. DNA of the CDR3: TGTGCCAGCAGCTTTGGACAGGCTGGGTCCACTGAAGCTTTCTTT.

The CDR3 DNA follows: TGTGCCAGCAGCTTGCGGGACAGACTAATGAACACTGAAGCTTTCTTT. It translates to CASSLRDRLMNTEAFF. The chain uses TRBV7-2 and TRBJ1-1; 7 nucleotides agree with TRBD1. Per germline, CDR1 SGHTA and CDR2 FQGNSA. The CDR3 covers 16 residues. With 3 bases clipped from V and 0 bases from J, the junction kept 7 bases outside the gene matches.

This clone came up once. CDR3 sequence reads: CASSFTGHGYTF. The DNA for the CDR3 is TGCGCCAGCAGCTTTACAGGCCATGGCTACACCTTC. The chain uses TRBV5-1 and TRBJ1-2, with D perhaps matching TRBD1 (5 bases). V was pared by 2 bases and J by 6 bases, with 8 bases between. The CDR3 consists of 12 residues. CDR1 is SGHRS, CDR2 YFSETQ, per germline.

V usage is TRBV11-2 and J usage is TRBJ2-6; 8 nucleotides align to TRBD1. From germline, CDR1 is SGHAT and CDR2 FQNNGV. The ends lost 0 bases at V and 4 bases at J; junction bases unmatched: 5. The CDR3 is 17 amino acids. CDR3 region: CASSLDYQGAGANVLTF. The CDR3 DNA sequence: TGTGCCAGCAGCTTAGATTACCAGGGGGCCGGGGCCAACGTCCTGACTTTC.

V and J are TRBV18 and TRBJ1-5; no reliable D call. V gave up 3 bases and J gave up 5 bases, with 8 bases separating them. The CDR3 spans 13 residues. Germline V gives CDR1 KGHSH, CDR2 LQKENI. The CDR3 nucleotides are TGTGCCAGCTCACCGGGTCGGGATCAGCCCCAGCATTTT. Amino acid sequence: CASSPGRDQPQHF.

This clone showed up just once. The CDR3 sequence: CASSLSTSGPTDTQYF. In DNA, the CDR3 is TGTGCCAGCAGCCTTTCGACTAGCGGGCCCACAGATACGCAGTATTTT. The chain has TRBV5-4 and TRBJ2-3; 10 bases align to TRBD2. Looked up from germline, CDR1 is SGHNT and CDR2 is YYREEE (reference sequence). J lost 2 bases, V lost 4 bases, and 7 bases had no gene match. This CDR3 spans 16 amino acids.

The rearrangement links TRBV11-2 to TRBJ2-3, with D perhaps matching TRBD2 (5 bases). In germline, CDR1 is SGHAT, CDR2 FQNNGV. Between the trimmed V and J ends, which lost 0 bases and 3 bases, there was a span of 10 bases. The CDR3 sequence is 15 residues long. DNA of the CDR3: TGTGCCAGCAGCTTAGACCGGGGAAAAACAGATACGCAGTATTTT. Translated, it gives CASSLDRGKTDTQYF.

This chain uses TRBV4-3 with TRBJ2-3, with no clear D. The CDR3 runs 13 residues. CDR1 and CDR2 (germline): LGHNA, YSLEER. The V end was cut by 9 bases, the J end by 0 bases, with 10 bases between. Here the CDR3 reads CASGPASTDTQYF. In nucleotides, the CDR3 is TGCGCCAGTGGCCCTGCTAGCACAGATACGCAGTATTTT.